There are a few counts of the clone carrying this T cell receptor (beta chain). The antigen is unknown. This sample stems from a study of response to subunit inactivated influenza vaccine. Overall study results and limits: Few additional T cells are recruited per seasonal influenza vaccination, authors suggested.

V lost 1 base, J lost 2 bases, and 12 bases stayed unmatched. Germline lookup yields CDR1 SGHAT and CDR2 FQNNGV. The CDR3 consists of 18 residues. TCRdb analysed the RT-PCR reads with MiXCR anew, one entry per CDR3 protein. The profile shows 500,000 to 600,000 distinct CDR3 sequences, over 10% of them singletons. The chain combines TRBV11-2 with TRBJ2-7, with TRBD2 matching over 9 bases. The TCR originated in a man aged 50 or older who received an inactivated influenza vaccine. This specimen was PBMCs from blood, taken roughly 48 days after vaccination. The CDR3 coding sequence is TGTGCCAGCAGCTTAGGTGGCCCCGCTAGCGGGGACGCCTACGAGCAGTACTTC. It codes for CASSLGGPASGDAYEQYF.